This T cell receptor beta chain is from a study of shared clonotypes between healthy human individuals. This CDR3 has 13 residues. With 10 bases removed from V and 2 bases from J, the gap between germline ends came to 14 bases. The germline V gene has CDR1 MNHNS and CDR2 SASEGT. At a deep level, the assay was run. The assay was immunoSEQ multiplex PCR, and TCRdb's table has in-frame clones only and misses some. The repertoire holds some 2.4 million clones, with roughly 93% as singletons. Splitting of CD4+ cells produced CD45RA+ naive and CD45RA-negative memory subsets. V usage is TRBV6-1 and J usage is TRBJ2-5, with a weak D call TRBD2 (5 bases). This TCR derives from a man younger than 30 in good health. Some clones in this sample may be carry-over from other donors' samples. Sequencing was done on a sample of naive CD4+ T cells from PBMCs. Subset reported: CD45RA+ positively selected. The CDR3 sequence: CAIAISGQETQYF. The CDR3 DNA follows: TGTGCCATCGCCATATCGGGGCAAGAGACCCAGTACTTC.